A single sample gave rise to the 21 T cell receptor beta chains below, sequenced in a study of naive and memory T cell subsets. Two oligonucleotides, mixed equimolar, formed the beta constant-region primer covering TRBC1 and TRBC2. Ligated cDNA was amplified by four rounds of PCR with nested alpha and beta constant-region primers and SP2. Each CDR3 protein is one row after TCRdb ran MiXCR on the UMI-ligation and nested PCR reads. The sample holds over 100,000 distinct CDR3 sequences, roughly 36% seen once. Sequenced sample: central memory CD4+ T cells from blood. The receptors here all came from a human donor in good health.

This chain connects TRBV11-3 to TRBJ1-1; D gene unclear. The V gene lost 2 bases and the J gene lost 2 bases, with 9 bases spanning the gap. CDR3 length: 14 amino acids. Germline CDR1 SGHNT, CDR2 YENEEA. The CDR3 here is CASSLSGFNTEAFF. CDR3 DNA: TGTGCCAGCAGCTTATCCGGATTTAACACTGAAGCTTTCTTT.

The chain uses TRBV5-1 and TRBJ2-5; D possibly corresponds to TRBD1 (6 bases). Trimming took 4 bases from V and 7 from J, leaving 14 bases between them. This CDR3 spans 13 amino acids. Germline V gene sequence: CDR1 SGHRS, CDR2 YFSETQ. Here the CDR3 reads CASSPQQGWTQYF. CDR3 bases: TGCGCCAGCAGCCCTCAACAGGGTTGGACCCAGTACTTC.

This chain joins TRBV20-1 and TRBJ2-7, with D possibly matching TRBD2 (5 bases). Germline CDR1 reads DFQATT; CDR2 reads SNEGSKA (reference sequence). This CDR3 is built from 14 residues. V was clipped by 6 bases and J by 5 bases, with 20 bases between them. The DNA for the CDR3 is TGCAGTGCCCCCCGCCAGGATAGCGTGCACGAGCAGTACTTC. Amino acids: CSAPRQDSVHEQYF.

The chain employs TRBV18 and TRBJ1-1; a possible D gene is TRBD1 (5 bases). There are 14 residues in the CDR3. V gave up 3 bases and J gave up 0 bases, with 8 bases separating them. Germline V gene data show CDR1 as KGHSH and CDR2 as LQKENI. The CDR3 DNA follows: TGTGCCAGCTCACCGAGGACAATGAACACTGAAGCTTTCTTT. It encodes CASSPRTMNTEAFF.

This rearrangement joins TRBV25-1 to TRBJ2-5; 9 bases fit TRBD1. After removal of 5 bases from V and 4 bases from J, the junction contained 8 bases not matched to a gene. Per the germline V gene, CDR1 is MGHDK and CDR2 is SYGVNS. CDR3 size: 15 residues. DNA of the CDR3: TGTGCCAGCAGTCCCCCCGGGACAGGGACAGAGACCCAGTACTTC. Translating gives CASSPPGTGTETQYF.

This chain joins TRBV5-1 and TRBJ1-1; 8 bases fit TRBD1. Germline assignment: CDR1 SGHRS and CDR2 YFSETQ. This CDR3 spans 17 amino acids. The J segment lost 0 bases and the V segment lost 1 base, leaving 8 bases of the junction unmatched. CDR3 sequence reads: CASSLTSTGALNTEAFF. The CDR3 nucleotides are TGCGCCAGCAGCTTGACTTCGACAGGGGCCCTGAACACTGAAGCTTTCTTT.

The chain combines TRBV7-2 with TRBJ2-2, with unresolved D. Trimming removed 5 bases from V and 7 bases from J, with 14 bases in between. Germline V gives CDR1 SGHTA, CDR2 FQGNSA. The CDR3 runs to 14 residues. This CDR3 reads CASSPALGGGELFF. CDR3 in DNA: TGTGCCAGCAGCCCTGCCCTGGGTGGCGGGGAGCTGTTTTTT.

The chain joins TRBV12-3 or TRBV12-4 to TRBJ2-7; D is possibly TRBD2 (7 bases). Trimming shortened V by 7 bases and J by 3 bases, and 19 bases separated the two germline ends. This CDR3 region has 15 residues. CDR3 DNA sequence: TGTGCCAGCACCAGGGGTGGCGGGGGCCGCTACGAGCAGTACTTC. It codes for CASTRGGGGRYEQYF.

This sequence joins TRBV6-2 or TRBV6-3 and TRBJ2-2; perhaps TRBD1 as D (6 bases). The CDR3 runs to 16 residues. Germline V gives CDR1 MNHEY, CDR2 SVGEGT. V lost 7 bases, J lost 3 bases, and 18 bases lay in between. The CDR3 is CASNADRTGDTGELFF. The CDR3 region has the DNA TGTGCCAGCAACGCCGACAGGACTGGGGACACCGGGGAGCTGTTTTTT.

V usage is TRBV29-1 and J usage is TRBJ2-1; D unresolved. With 5 bases removed from V and 0 bases from J, the gap between germline ends came to 11 bases. Germline loops: CDR1 SQVTM, CDR2 ANQGSEA. This CDR3 spans 14 amino acids. The DNA of the CDR3 is TGCAGCGTTTCTACCGGAAGCTCCTACAATGAGCAGTTCTTC. Protein: CSVSTGSSYNEQFF.

The rearrangement uses TRBV19 and TRBJ2-7, with 7 bases identical to TRBD2. There are 16 residues in the CDR3. Per the germline V gene, CDR1 is LNHDA and CDR2 is SQIVND (reference sequence). V was pared by 2 bases and J by 5 bases, with 12 bases of the junction left unmatched. Here the CDR3 DNA reads TGTGCCAGTAGTATAACGGGAGGAGGCTTAGGCGACGAGCAGTACTTC. Translating it yields CASSITGGGLGDEQYF.

The rearrangement links TRBV6-1 to TRBJ1-4; 9 bases agree with TRBD1. The CDR3 is 16 residues long. Germline V gene data show CDR1 as MNHNS and CDR2 as SASEGT. V lost 8 bases and J lost 10; bases outside the gene matches: 17. Here the CDR3 DNA reads TGTGCCAGCGGTTCAGAGGGGGGACAGGGAAAGGGAAAACTGTTTTTT. Translation gives CASGSEGGQGKGKLFF.

As for this clonotype: This CDR3 fails to terminate in the conserved phenylalanine or tryptophan, so it likely reflects a read error. CDR3 in DNA: TGTGCCAGCAGCTTGGTGAAGGGTAGCGGGACCCAGTACGTC. This encodes CASSLVKGSGTQYV. The chain joins TRBV11-2 to TRBJ2-5; D is perhaps TRBD2 (6 bases). The V and J ends lost 3 bases and 7 bases respectively, with 15 bases between them. There are 14 residues in the CDR3. Germline lookup yields CDR1 SGHAT and CDR2 FQNNGV.

The chain links TRBV15 to TRBJ2-1; no clear D. Germline V gene sequence: CDR1 LNHNV, CDR2 YYDKDF (reference sequence). V lost 0 bases and J lost 4, with 10 bases in between. The CDR3 extends over 15 amino acids. The CDR3: CATSRDVYDYNEQFF. In DNA form, the CDR3 reads TGTGCCACCAGCAGAGATGTTTACGATTACAATGAGCAGTTCTTC. The full variable domain, rest sourced from reference TRBV15 and TRBJ2-1, is DAMVIQNPRYQVTQFGKPVTLSCSQTLNHNVMYWYQQKSSQAPKLLFHYYDKDFNNEADTPDNFQSRRPNTSFCFLDIRSPGLGDTAMYLCATSRDVYDYNEQFFGPGTRLTVL.

A few counts support this clonotype. This rearrangement joins TRBV15 to TRBJ1-4; weak D call: TRBD1 (5 bases). Germline CDR1 and CDR2: LNHNV and YYDKDF (reference sequence). Trimming took 6 bases from V and 6 from J, leaving 14 bases between them. The length of the CDR3 is 14 residues. This CDR3 reads CATSGQGRDEKLFF. CDR3 bases: TGTGCCACCAGTGGGCAGGGTCGGGATGAAAAACTGTTTTTT. Supplemented by reference TRBV15 and TRBJ1-4, the full variable domain reads DAMVIQNPRYQVTQFGKPVTLSCSQTLNHNVMYWYQQKSSQAPKLLFHYYDKDFNNEADTPDNFQSRRPNTSFCFLDIRSPGLGDTAMYLCATSGQGRDEKLFFGSGTQLSVL.

The V and J genes are TRBV10-3 and TRBJ1-1, with D tentatively TRBD1 (5 bases). The CDR3 extends over 13 amino acids. Germline V lookup: CDR1 ENHRY, CDR2 SYGVKD. Deletions cut 2 bases from V and 9 bases from J, with 13 bases between. CDR3 coding DNA: TGTGCCATCAGTGAGAAGGGAGGGACGAAAGCTTTCTTT. It encodes CAISEKGGTKAFF.

This chain connects TRBV20-1 to TRBJ2-3, with 7 positions matching TRBD2. The junction had 7 bases not matched to a gene; V was cut back by 1 base and J by 3 bases. This CDR3 region has 15 residues. Germline values: CDR1 DFQATT, CDR2 SNEGSKA (reference sequence). In DNA form, the CDR3 reads TGCAGTGCTAGAGGGGAGGGCGTTGGGACAGATACGCAGTATTTT. This translates into CSARGEGVGTDTQYF.

The chain carries TRBV28 and TRBJ2-3; D gene ambiguous. Trimming removed 7 bases from V and 0 bases from J, with 14 bases in between. The CDR3 sequence is 15 residues long. The V gene's germline CDR1 is MDHEN and CDR2 SYDVKM. The CDR3, as DNA: TGTGCCAGCACCCTGCGACCGGGTAGCACAGATACGCAGTATTTT. It codes for CASTLRPGSTDTQYF.

The rearrangement joins TRBV19 to TRBJ1-5; TRBD1 might be the D (6 bases). V was cut by 7 bases and J by 7 bases, with 14 bases left in between. The length of the CDR3 is 13 residues. Germline assignment: CDR1 LNHDA and CDR2 SQIVND (reference sequence). CDR3 in amino acids: CASNTGLRQPQHF. The CDR3 DNA follows: TGTGCCAGTAACACAGGGTTACGGCAGCCCCAGCATTTT.

The chain links TRBV4-1 to TRBJ1-4, with 9 positions matching TRBD1. The V gene's germline CDR1 is MGHRA and CDR2 YSYEKL. Trimming cost V 4 bases and J 7 bases; bases outside gene matches: 4. This CDR3 region has 14 residues. In DNA form, the CDR3 reads TGCGCCAGCAGCCGCGACAGGGGGGCTGAAAAACTGTTTTTT. It translates to CASSRDRGAEKLFF.

The table lists this clonotype with many counts. This sequence joins TRBV2 and TRBJ2-1; D may be TRBD1 or TRBD2 (5 bases each). This CDR3 has 14 residues. Germline CDR1 reads SNHLY; CDR2 reads FYNNEI. Trimming left V 3 bases short and J 9 bases short, with 15 bases between. The CDR3 is CASSEGAGRAEQFF. Written as DNA, the CDR3 is TGTGCCAGCAGTGAGGGTGCAGGGAGAGCTGAGCAGTTCTTC. Combining the CDR3 with reference TRBV2 and TRBJ2-1 gives the whole variable domain EPEVTQTPSHQVTQMGQEVILRCVPISNHLYFYWYRQILGQKVEFLVSFYNNEISEKSEIFDDQFSVERPDGSNFTLKIRSTKLEDSAMYFCASSEGAGRAEQFFGPGTRLTVL.